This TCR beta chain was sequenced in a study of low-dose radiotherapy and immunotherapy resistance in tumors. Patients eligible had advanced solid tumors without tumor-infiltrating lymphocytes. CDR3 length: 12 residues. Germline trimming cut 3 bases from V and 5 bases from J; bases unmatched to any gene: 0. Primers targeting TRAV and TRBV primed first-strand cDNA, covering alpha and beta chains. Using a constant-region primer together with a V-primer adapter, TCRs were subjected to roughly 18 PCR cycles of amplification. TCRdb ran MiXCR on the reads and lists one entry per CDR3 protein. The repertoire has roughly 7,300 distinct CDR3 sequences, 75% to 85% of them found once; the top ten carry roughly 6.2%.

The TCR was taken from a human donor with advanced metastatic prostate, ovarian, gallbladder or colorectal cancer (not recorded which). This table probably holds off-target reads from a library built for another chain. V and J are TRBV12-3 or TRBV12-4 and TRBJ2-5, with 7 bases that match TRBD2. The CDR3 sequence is CASSFGRETQYF. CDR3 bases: TGTGCCAGCAGTTTCGGGAGGGAGACCCAGTACTTC.